This T cell receptor (beta chain) appears in the sequencing data of a study of blood T cell repertoires in COVID-19. Study-wide context: Specimens from acute and convalescent COVID-19 originated in the United States, Italy and Spain. From T cells, B-cell-depleted T cells, or PBMCs came the material, which was cDNA or gDNA.

This clone was recorded a few times. Other DNA variants within this sample encode the same CDR3. V gave up 1 base and J gave up 1 base, with 4 bases separating them. CDR3 size: 13 residues. In germline, CDR1 is LNHNV, CDR2 YYDKDF (reference sequence). The repertoire was sequenced with immunoSEQ multiplex PCR; TCRdb's copy has only in-frame clones and lacks some. The data contain a few hundred thousand clones, 75% to 85% of them singletons. The clonotype comes from a man aged 45 to 65 with active or convalescent COVID-19. The source material was peripheral blood. V is TRBV15 and J is TRBJ1-1, with D hard to call. The CDR3 loop reads CATSRGGNTEAFF. CDR3 bases: TGTGCCACCAGCAGAGGAGGGAACACTGAAGCTTTCTTT.